The present entry profiles one T cell receptor (beta chain) with its context. The antigen is unknown. CDR3 length equals 16 residues. After removal of 0 bases from V and 5 bases from J, the junction contained 6 bases not matched to a gene. The germline V gene has CDR1 SGHRS and CDR2 YFSETQ. These data are taken from a study of identical twins. Study-wide points: The more abundant beta clonotypes in cord blood had fewer insertions, and memory repertoires did not show this. Weaker excess sharing between twins was seen in beta out-of-frame sequences.

TCRdb reanalysed the 5' RACE reads using MiXCR and keeps one entry per CDR3 protein. The sample contains approximately 700,000 distinct CDR3 sequences, 18% of which appear only once. A further study also used this sample, focusing on T cells expressing NK-cell markers. That report adds: Of eight sequenced donors, seven were HCMV-seropositive and one HCMV-seronegative. In roughly 6 donors, dominant CD3+CD56+NKG2C+ clones formed about 1.0-7.5% of CD8+ cells.

This TCR came from a woman younger than 30 in good health. This chain joins TRBV5-1 and TRBJ2-2; 8 nucleotides match TRBD2. Source material: PBMCs. DNA of the CDR3: TGCGCCAGCAGCTTGGCCGGTAGCGGGACTACCGGGGAGCTGTTTTTT. Translated: CASSLAGSGTTGELFF.